A selection of T cell receptor beta chains follows, all from one sample in a study of post-analysis software for immune sequencing data. TCRdb analysed the PCR reads with MiXCR anew, one entry per CDR3 protein. The sample has approximately 660,000 distinct CDR3 sequences; 55% to 60% are singletons. The sequenced material came from blood. The receptors derive from a girl aged 2 to 10 with multiple sclerosis. The CDR3 runs from the conserved cysteine through the conserved F or W. Fields, in order: J gene, clone size, D gene, V gene, CDR3 protein, CDR3 DNA. D genes are given only for firm matches. A row's size may be missing; if present it is once, few, many or a size class.

TRBJ2-7 | NA | TRBD2 | TRBV28 | CASSFRLGTSGRSGNEQYF | TGTGCCAGCAGTTTCCGCCTTGGGACTAGCGGGAGGTCGGGCAATGAGCAGTACTTC
TRBJ1-2 | few | NA | TRBV9 | CASSGDRGNHYGYTF | TGTGCCAGCAGCGGAGATAGGGGGAACCACTATGGCTACACCTTC
TRBJ1-6 | once | TRBD1 | TRBV3-1 | CASSQRRQGAGGSYNSPLHF | TGTGCCAGCAGCCAACGAAGACAGGGGGCCGGGGGCTCCTATAATTCACCCCTCCACTTT
TRBJ2-1 | NA | NA | TRBV7-9 | CASSQTSGPGDEQFF | TGTGCCAGCAGCCAGACTTCTGGGCCCGGCGATGAGCAGTTCTTC
TRBJ2-1 | NA | TRBD2 | TRBV7-2 | CASRASGGPGDKQFF | TGTGCCAGCAGGGCTAGCGGGGGGCCTGGGGATAAGCAGTTCTTC
TRBJ1-2 | few | NA | TRBV6-2/TRBV6-3 | CASSLIPSPGWRGYGYTF | TGTGCCAGCAGTTTGATCCCGAGTCCCGGTTGGAGGGGATATGGCTACACCTTC
TRBJ2-1 | few | TRBD2 | TRBV20-1 | CSARVAGGPNEQFF | TGCAGTGCTAGAGTTGCGGGGGGGCCCAATGAGCAGTTCTTC
TRBJ2-1 | few | TRBD2 | TRBV7-2 | CASSPRTREGYNEQFF | TGTGCCAGCAGCCCCCGGACTAGAGAGGGCTACAATGAGCAGTTCTTC
TRBJ2-2 | NA | TRBD1 | TRBV12-3/TRBV12-4 | CASREQGTGELFF | TGTGCCAGCAGAGAACAGGGGACCGGGGAGCTGTTTTTT
TRBJ2-3 | NA | NA | TRBV7-4 | CASSPTSGQASTDTQYF | TGTGCCAGCAGCCCGACGAGCGGACAAGCTAGCACAGATACGCAGTATTTT
TRBJ2-1 | NA | TRBD2 | TRBV29-1 | CSVEGGTSGGGSYNEQFF | TGCAGCGTTGAAGGGGGGACTAGCGGGGGAGGCTCCTACAATGAGCAGTTCTTC
TRBJ1-6 | few | NA | TRBV5-1 | CASSLGVDSPLHF | TGCGCCAGCAGCTTGGGCGTGGATTCACCCCTCCACTTT
TRBJ2-6 | NA | TRBD1 | TRBV5-1 | CASSSRTGVGANVLTF | TGCGCCAGCAGCTCACGGACAGGGGTCGGGGCCAACGTCCTGACTTTC
TRBJ2-1 | few | TRBD2 | TRBV20-1 | CSAEPGLAGSFYNEQFF | TGCAGTGCTGAACCGGGACTAGCGGGTAGTTTCTACAATGAGCAGTTCTTC
TRBJ2-5 | NA | NA | TRBV5-1 | CASSAGDGQETQYF | TGCGCCAGCAGCGCCGGGGACGGACAAGAGACCCAGTACTTC
TRBJ2-5 | few | TRBD1 | TRBV10-3 | CAISKTGTGGGGSEYPQYF | TGTGCCATCAGTAAGACGGGGACAGGGGGCGGTGGATCCGAATATCCCCAGTACTTC
TRBJ2-1 | NA | TRBD2 | TRBV10-3 | CAIRRERGGQNEQFF | TGTGCCATCAGAAGAGAGCGGGGGGGTCAAAATGAGCAGTTCTTC
TRBJ2-1 | few | NA | TRBV29-1 | CSVEAGRRNEQFF | TGCAGCGTTGAAGCAGGGAGGAGGAATGAGCAGTTCTTC
TRBJ2-1 | NA | TRBD2 | TRBV20-1 | CSGLIQGLAGGPSYNERFF | TGCAGTGGTCTGATCCAGGGACTAGCGGGGGGCCCCTCCTACAATGAGCGGTTCTTC
TRBJ2-3 | once | TRBD1 | TRBV11-2 | CTSSLDGQGAGTDTQYF | TGTACCAGCAGCTTAGACGGCCAGGGGGCCGGCACAGATACGCAGTATTTT
TRBJ1-6 | NA | NA | TRBV12-3/TRBV12-4 | CASRTRTLSSYNSPLHF | TGTGCCAGCAGGACCCGGACCCTTAGCTCCTATAATTCACCCCTCCACTTT
TRBJ2-1 | NA | NA | TRBV7-2 | CASNRDGPALAEQFF | TGTGCCAGCAACAGAGACGGACCGGCCCTCGCTGAGCAGTTCTTC
TRBJ2-3 | NA | TRBD2 | TRBV7-2 | CASSAPSGGADTQYF | TGTGCCAGCAGCGCCCCTAGCGGGGGTGCAGATACGCAGTATTTT
TRBJ2-7 | few | TRBD2 | TRBV20-1 | CSAPRPGLAGYNEQYF | TGCAGTGCCCCGAGGCCGGGACTAGCGGGATACAATGAGCAGTACTTC
TRBJ2-3 | NA | NA | TRBV20-1 | CSGLEGTSTDTQYF | TGCAGTGGCTTAGAAGGAACTAGCACAGATACGCAGTATTTT
TRBJ2-3 | NA | TRBD2 | TRBV20-1 | CSAILAGQTDTQYF | TGCAGTGCTATACTAGCGGGGCAGACAGATACGCAGTATTTT
TRBJ2-7 | few | TRBD1 | TRBV6-6 | CASTGTGGKRDGHEQYF | TGTGCCAGCACCGGGACAGGGGGCAAGCGGGACGGCCACGAGCAGTACTTC
TRBJ2-6 | NA | NA | TRBV6-5 | CASRVIASGANVLTF | TGTGCCAGCAGGGTGATAGCCTCTGGGGCCAACGTCCTGACTTTC
TRBJ2-4 | few | NA | TRBV20-1 | CSAGGFTDTQYF | TGCAGTGCCGGAGGATTCACAGATACGCAGTACTTC
TRBJ2-7 | many | TRBD2 | TRBV7-2 | CASSSSGGSYEQYF | TGTGCCAGCAGTTCTAGCGGGGGATCCTACGAGCAGTACTTC
TRBJ2-2 | NA | TRBD1 | TRBV5-1 | CASSSSGTDANTGELFF | TGCGCCAGCAGCAGTTCCGGGACAGACGCGAACACCGGGGAGCTGTTTTTT
TRBJ2-1 | NA | TRBD2 | TRBV5-5 | CASSLESRGVGPSSYNEQFF | TGTGCCAGCAGCTTGGAGTCTCGGGGGGTGGGGCCCAGCTCCTACAATGAGCAGTTCTTC
TRBJ2-5 | NA | TRBD1 | TRBV20-1 | CSARTPTGGLLQETQYF | TGCAGTGCTAGAACCCCGACAGGGGGCCTTCTTCAAGAGACCCAGTACTTC
TRBJ1-6 | few | NA | TRBV5-1 | CASSLDAGGPNSPLHF | TGCGCCAGCAGCTTGGACGCAGGAGGGCCAAATTCACCCCTCCACTTT
TRBJ2-7 | once | TRBD1 | TRBV7-6 | CASSLPRGTPYPIRREQYF | TGTGCCAGCAGCTTGCCCAGGGGGACCCCTTACCCCATACGGAGGGAGCAGTACTTC
TRBJ1-5 | NA | NA | TRBV5-1 | CASSPDPGLSNQPQHF | TGCGCCAGCAGCCCCGACCCGGGGCTTAGCAATCAGCCCCAGCATTTT
TRBJ2-1 | NA | NA | TRBV4-2 | CASSDASTNSYNEQFF | TGTGCCAGCAGCGACGCTAGCACGAACTCCTACAATGAGCAGTTCTTC
TRBJ2-7 | NA | NA | TRBV25-1 | CASSALDEQYF | TGTGCCAGCAGTGCTCTAGACGAGCAGTACTTC
TRBJ2-5 | NA | TRBD2 | TRBV12-3/TRBV12-4 | CASTMRLAGAMAETQYF | TGTGCCAGCACCATGAGACTAGCGGGAGCAATGGCGGAGACCCAGTACTTC
TRBJ2-3 | once | TRBD2 | TRBV7-9 | CASSSRTSGGITDTQYF | TGTGCCAGCAGCTCCCGCACTAGCGGGGGTATAACAGATACGCAGTATTTT
TRBJ2-3 | NA | NA | TRBV5-6 | CASSSKGRVTDTQYF | TGTGCCAGCAGCTCGAAGGGCAGGGTCACAGATACGCAGTATTTT
TRBJ1-1 | few | NA | TRBV10-3 | CAIRGSGTEAFF | TGTGCCATCAGGGGTTCGGGGACTGAAGCTTTCTTT
TRBJ2-4 | NA | NA | TRBV12-3/TRBV12-4 | CASSFEAIGGAKNIQYF | TGTGCCAGCAGTTTTGAAGCCATCGGGGGAGCCAAAAACATTCAGTACTTC
TRBJ2-3 | NA | TRBD2 | TRBV5-1 | CASSHATGTKLSAQYF | TGCGCCAGCAGTCACGCAACCGGGACTAAGTTGAGTGCGCAGTATTTT
TRBJ2-4 | NA | TRBD1 | TRBV12-3/TRBV12-4 | CASSAGTAKTINIQYF | TGTGCCAGCAGTGCCGGGACAGCTAAAACGATCAACATTCAGTACTTC
TRBJ2-3 | few | NA | TRBV5-1 | CASSTGFWNTDTQYF | TGCGCCAGCAGCACGGGATTTTGGAACACAGATACGCAGTATTTT
TRBJ2-1 | NA | TRBD2 | TRBV5-1 | CASSVPIGTSAFNEQFF | TGCGCCAGCAGCGTCCCGATTGGGACTAGCGCGTTCAATGAGCAGTTCTTC
TRBJ2-5 | NA | NA | TRBV12-3/TRBV12-4 | CASSLTDTYQETQYF | TGTGCCAGCAGTTTAACGGACACGTACCAAGAGACCCAGTACTTC
TRBJ1-1 | NA | NA | TRBV5-6 | CASSLSYGGRTEAFF | TGTGCCAGCAGCTTGAGTTATGGAGGGAGAACTGAAGCTTTCTTT
TRBJ2-1 | NA | TRBD2 | TRBV15 | CATSRDQTSGDNEQFF | TGTGCCACCAGCAGAGATCAGACTAGCGGGGACAATGAGCAGTTCTTC